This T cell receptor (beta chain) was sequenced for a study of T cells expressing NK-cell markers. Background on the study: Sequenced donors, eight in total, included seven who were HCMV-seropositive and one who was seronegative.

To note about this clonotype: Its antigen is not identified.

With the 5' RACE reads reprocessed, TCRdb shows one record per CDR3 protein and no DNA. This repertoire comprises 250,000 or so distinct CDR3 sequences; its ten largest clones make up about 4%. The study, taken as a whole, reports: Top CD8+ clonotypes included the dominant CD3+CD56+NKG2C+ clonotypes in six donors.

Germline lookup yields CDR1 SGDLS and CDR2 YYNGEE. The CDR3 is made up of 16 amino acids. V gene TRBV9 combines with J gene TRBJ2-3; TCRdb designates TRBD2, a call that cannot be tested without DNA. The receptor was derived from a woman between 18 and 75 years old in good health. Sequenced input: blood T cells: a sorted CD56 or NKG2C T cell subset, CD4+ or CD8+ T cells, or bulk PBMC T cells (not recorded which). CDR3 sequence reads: CASSAGLAGATETQYF.